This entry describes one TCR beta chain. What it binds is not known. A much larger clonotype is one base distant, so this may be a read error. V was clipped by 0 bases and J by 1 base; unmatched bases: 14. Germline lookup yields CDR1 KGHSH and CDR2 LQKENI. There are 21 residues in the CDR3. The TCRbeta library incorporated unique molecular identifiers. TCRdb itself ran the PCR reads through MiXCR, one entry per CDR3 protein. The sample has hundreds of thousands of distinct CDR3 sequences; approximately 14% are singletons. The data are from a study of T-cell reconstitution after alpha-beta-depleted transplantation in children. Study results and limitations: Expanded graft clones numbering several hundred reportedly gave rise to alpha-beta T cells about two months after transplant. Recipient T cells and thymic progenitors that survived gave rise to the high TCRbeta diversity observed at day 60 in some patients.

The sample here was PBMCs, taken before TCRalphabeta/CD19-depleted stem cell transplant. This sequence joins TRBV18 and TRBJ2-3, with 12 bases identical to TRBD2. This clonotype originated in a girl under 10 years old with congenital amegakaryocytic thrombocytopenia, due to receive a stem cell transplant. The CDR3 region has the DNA TGTGCCAGCTCACCACCACGACTAGCGGGAGAAGTTATAAGGGGCACAGATACGCAGTATTTT. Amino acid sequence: CASSPPRLAGEVIRGTDTQYF.